This record concerns one T cell receptor beta chain sequence. Using immunoSEQ multiplex PCR, the repertoire was profiled, and TCRdb retains in-frame clones only, with some absent. The profile shows tens of thousands of clones, 87% of them singletons. The V gene end was trimmed by 1 base and the J gene end by 3 bases; junction bases not matched to a gene: 7. The CDR3 sequence is 16 residues long. The germline V gene encodes CDR1 SGHTA and CDR2 FQGNSA. These data come from a study of blood T cell repertoires in COVID-19. This chain joins TRBV7-2 and TRBJ2-3, with 7 bases that match TRBD1. Sequencing input: peripheral blood. The sequence was obtained from a woman aged 50 to 60 with active or convalescent COVID-19. Written as DNA, the CDR3 is TGTGCCAGCAGCTTAGGTGCGCGGACAGGAACAGATACGCAGTATTTT. Amino acids: CASSLGARTGTDTQYF. The whole variable domain, filled in from reference TRBV7-2 and TRBJ2-3, reads GAGVSQSPSNKVTEKGKDVELRCDPISGHTALYWYRQSLGQGLEFLIYFQGNSAPDKSGLPSDRFSAERTGGSVSTLTIQRTQQEDSAVYLCASSLGARTGTDTQYFGPGTRLTVL.